Sequencing of this T cell receptor (beta chain) was carried out in a study of blood T cell repertoires in COVID-19. Across the whole study: Samples came from the United States, Italy and Spain, spanning acute and convalescent COVID-19. The cDNA or gDNA used as material had been derived from T cells, B-cell-depleted T cells, or PBMCs.

Authors' methods: Nucleated cell counts were estimated from reference gene primer amplification. The table came from immunoSEQ multiplex PCR; TCRdb's copy has only in-frame clones and leaves some out. V and J calls and clone size are copied from that table; D and trimming were computed from the DNA. The sample lists about 99,000 clones, about 90% occurring once. Enrolment of Seattle patients took place during active infection, and they were followed longitudinally. For this clone: The junction departs from germline at one end; a sequencing error may be responsible.

Sequenced sample: peripheral blood. The source of this sequence is a man aged 50 to 59 with COVID-19, enrolled during active disease.

The CDR3 sequence is CAWNTGGNQSQHF. The CDR3 DNA reads as TGTGCCTGGAATACAGGGGGCAATCAGTCCCAGCATTTT. The chain links TRBV30 to TRBJ1-5, with 9 positions matching TRBD1. From germline, CDR1 is GTSNPN and CDR2 SVGIG (reference sequence). The CDR3 spans 13 residues.